The 21 T cell receptor beta chains below all came from one sample that was sequenced in a study of regulatory T cells in long-lasting Graves disease. The time point denotes: persistent/refractory GD, antithyroid drugs over 5 years with positive TRAb. PBMC RNA served as the TCR library source. With iRepertoire HTBI primers and Arm-PCR of CDR3 regions, TCR beta libraries were built. MiXCR was run by TCRdb on the multiplex PCR reads, yielding one entry per CDR3 protein. The sample yields 400,000 to 450,000 distinct CDR3 sequences, roughly a quarter seen once. Material: peripheral blood mononuclear cells (PBMCs), obtained when the disease was refractory, from a patient treated with antithyroid drugs. The receptors come from a female donor with Graves disease.

The rearrangement links TRBV7-6 to TRBJ2-7, with D perhaps matching TRBD2 (5 bases). Germline V lookup: CDR1 SGHVS, CDR2 FNYEAQ. The CDR3 is made up of 14 amino acids. The V end lost 0 bases, the J end lost 0 bases, and 6 bases lay between the germline ends. The CDR3: CASSLAEGSYEQYF. The CDR3 coding sequence is TGTGCCAGCAGCTTAGCAGAGGGCTCCTACGAGCAGTACTTC.

J is TRBJ2-4 and V is TRBV5-5; 9 bases fit TRBD1. The CDR3 loop spans 15 amino acids. The germline V gene has CDR1 SGHKS and CDR2 YYEKEE (reference sequence). Trimming cost V 4 bases and J 8 bases; bases outside gene matches: 10. CDR3 sequence reads: CASSRRQGEGDIQYF. CDR3 sequence (DNA): TGTGCCAGCAGCCGAAGACAGGGGGAGGGGGACATTCAGTACTTC.

The CDR3 DNA reads TGTGCCAGCAGTTTCCGGGAGAGAACAGATACGCAGTATTTT. Residues: CASSFRERTDTQYF. J is TRBJ2-3 and V is TRBV28, with D possibly being TRBD2 (6 bases). The V and J ends lost 3 bases and 3 bases respectively, with 10 bases between them. CDR1 is MDHEN, CDR2 SYDVKM, per germline. This CDR3 has 14 residues. Supplemented by reference TRBV28 and TRBJ2-3, the full variable domain reads DVKVTQSSRYLVKRTGEKVFLECVQDMDHENMFWYRQDPGLGLRLIYFSYDVKMKEKGDIPEGYSVSREKKERFSLILESASTNQTSMYLCASSFRERTDTQYFGPGTRLTVL.

Only a few counts were recorded for this clonotype. The chain carries TRBV19 and TRBJ2-1, with a tentative D call TRBD1 (6 bases). V shed 7 bases and J shed 4 bases, with 14 bases lying between them. The V gene's germline CDR1 is LNHDA and CDR2 SQIVND (reference sequence). CDR3 length equals 14 residues. CDR3 loop: CASKADSQYNEQFF. The CDR3 DNA follows: TGTGCCAGTAAAGCGGACAGTCAATACAATGAGCAGTTCTTC.

Many counts were recorded for this clonotype. The rearrangement joins TRBV6-1 to TRBJ2-5, with 9 bases lining up with TRBD1. This CDR3 is built from 15 residues. V lost 6 bases to trimming and J lost 4 bases; unmatched junction nucleotides: 9. Germline assignment: CDR1 MNHNS and CDR2 SASEGT. In nucleotides, the CDR3 is TGTGCCAGCAGATGGACAGGGGAGAGACGAGAGACCCAGTACTTC. Translation: CASRWTGERRETQYF.

This clonotype has more than one count but fewer than ten. This chain uses TRBV20-1 with TRBJ2-5; no reliable D call. Trimming stripped 5 bases from V and 5 bases from J, with 18 bases between. The CDR3 has 14 amino acids. Germline V gene data show CDR1 as DFQATT and CDR2 as SNEGSKA (reference sequence). The CDR3 DNA reads TGCAGTGCTCTCCCGGAACTACCACGGGAGACCCAGTACTTC. Its translation is CSALPELPRETQYF.

This rearrangement joins TRBV5-1 to TRBJ2-2, with D unresolved. The CDR3 runs to 16 residues. CDR1 and CDR2 from the germline V gene are SGHRS and YFSETQ. Between the trimmed V and J ends, which lost 0 bases and 3 bases, there was a span of 12 bases. As DNA, the CDR3 is TGCGCCAGCAGCTTGGAAGCAGGCGTAGACACCGGGGAGCTGTTTTTT. It yields the protein CASSLEAGVDTGELFF.

This clonotype was seen ten or more times. J is TRBJ1-1 and V is TRBV2; D is undetermined. The CDR3 extends over 14 amino acids. CDR1 and CDR2 (germline): SNHLY, FYNNEI. V was pared by 2 bases and J by 3 bases, with 10 bases between. The CDR3, as DNA: TGTGCCAGCAGTGAATTGGGTGACGACACTGAAGCTTTCTTT. Residues: CASSELGDDTEAFF.

The sample holds many counts of this clonotype. The rearrangement uses TRBV20-1 and TRBJ1-1, with 7 bases that match TRBD1. Trimming removed 3 bases from V and 2 bases from J; junction bases left unmatched: 9. CDR3 length equals 15 residues. From germline, CDR1 is DFQATT and CDR2 SNEGSKA (reference sequence). This CDR3 is CSASTPGQRNTEAFF. The CDR3 nucleotides are TGCAGTGCTAGTACGCCGGGACAGAGAAACACTGAAGCTTTCTTT.

V usage is TRBV24-1 and J usage is TRBJ1-1; the match to TRBD1 covers 10 bases. Germline CDR1 and CDR2: KGHDR and SFDVKD. V lost 4 bases and J lost 1; bases outside the gene matches: 2. There are 15 residues in the CDR3. The CDR3 DNA is TGTGCCACCAGTGAAGGGGACAGGGGGAACACTGAAGCTTTCTTT. It translates to CATSEGDRGNTEAFF.

This chain joins TRBV7-9 and TRBJ2-5, with 8 positions matching TRBD1. The junction had 8 bases not matched to a gene; V was cut back by 3 bases and J by 5 bases. Germline V gives CDR1 SEHNR, CDR2 FQNEAQ (reference sequence). CDR3 length equals 15 residues. CDR3 region: CASSFRGLGEETQYF. DNA for the CDR3: TGTGCCAGCAGCTTCAGGGGGCTGGGAGAGGAGACCCAGTACTTC. The full variable domain, rest sourced from reference TRBV7-9 and TRBJ2-5, is DTGVSQNPRHKITKRGQNVTFRCDPISEHNRLYWYRQTLGQGPEFLTYFQNEAQLEKSRLLSDRFSAERPKGSFSTLEIQRTEQGDSAMYLCASSFRGLGEETQYFGPGTRLLVL.

This clonotype was found many times. The rearrangement uses TRBV25-1 and TRBJ2-5, with 9 bases aligning to TRBD2. Looked up from germline, CDR1 is MGHDK and CDR2 is SYGVNS. V dropped 5 bases and J dropped 1; count of bases not matched to a gene: 5. The length of the CDR3 is 15 residues. The CDR3 nucleotides are TGTGCCAGCAGTAGAATAGCGGGAGTCCAAGAGACCCAGTACTTC. This translates into CASSRIAGVQETQYF.

This chain connects TRBV7-3 to TRBJ2-2; D might be TRBD2 (6 bases). The CDR3 contains 16 residues. Trimming removed 3 bases from V and 2 bases from J, with 13 bases in between. Germline V gene sequence: CDR1 SGHTA, CDR2 FQGTGA. CDR3 loop: CASSFGGGRNTGELFF. CDR3 in DNA: TGTGCCAGCAGCTTCGGTGGGGGGAGAAACACCGGGGAGCTGTTTTTT.

Many counts were recorded for this clonotype. The chain uses TRBV6-5 and TRBJ2-7; no definite D call. The CDR3 is 15 residues long. The germline CDR1 and CDR2 sequences are MNHEY and SVGAGI. Trimming cost V 0 bases and J 4 bases, with 13 bases left between them. The CDR3 DNA reads TGTGCCAGCAGTTACTCCCCGGATTCCATATACGAGCAGTACTTC. Its protein product is CASSYSPDSIYEQYF.

The table lists this clonotype with a few counts. The chain recombines TRBV5-6 with TRBJ2-7, with D maybe TRBD2 (5 bases). V gave up 1 base and J gave up 3 bases, with 8 bases separating them. The CDR3 is 13 residues long. Per germline, CDR1 SGHDT and CDR2 YYEEEE. The chain's CDR3 is CASSLTDYYEQYF. Here the CDR3 DNA reads TGTGCCAGCAGCTTGACAGACTACTACGAGCAGTACTTC.

The sample holds many counts of this clonotype. The chain links TRBV12-3 or TRBV12-4 to TRBJ1-1; TRBD1 aligns across 7 bases. V lost 6 bases and J lost 8; bases outside the gene matches: 9. The CDR3 sequence is 13 residues long. CDR3 DNA: TGTGCCAGCAGCTTGGGTGGGACAGCCGAAGCTTTCTTT. This sequence encodes CASSLGGTAEAFF.

V usage is TRBV30 and J usage is TRBJ2-1, with a weak D call TRBD1 (5 bases). There are 13 residues in the CDR3. Germline CDR1 is GTSNPN and CDR2 is SVGIG (reference sequence). V lost 2 bases to trimming and J lost 5 bases, with 10 bases between them. The CDR3 loop is CAWSRGHNNEQFF. The CDR3 DNA follows: TGTGCCTGGAGTCGCGGACACAACAATGAGCAGTTCTTC.

This chain joins TRBV12-3 or TRBV12-4 and TRBJ2-2; TRBD1 agrees at 7 bases. The trim removed 3 bases at V and 3 bases at J, leaving 13 bases unmatched. The CDR3 sequence is 18 residues long. The CDR3, as DNA: TGTGCCAGCAGTTTTTATGGCAGGGGGAATGTGGACACCGGGGAGCTGTTTTTT. Amino acid sequence: CASSFYGRGNVDTGELFF.

This clonotype appeared a few times. The V gene is TRBV6-1, the J gene TRBJ1-1; 7 bases fit TRBD1. The germline gives CDR1 MNHNS, CDR2 SASEGT. The CDR3 totals 13 residues. V trimming: 7 bases; J trimming: 9 bases; junction bases outside the gene matches: 11. The CDR3 reads CASTDRTGVKAFF. The CDR3 DNA follows: TGTGCCAGCACCGACCGAACAGGGGTAAAAGCTTTCTTT.

Of note for this clonotype: A read error may be the cause here, since a much bigger clone is one base away. The chain uses TRBV12-3 or TRBV12-4 and TRBJ2-2; TRBD2 aligns across 9 bases. This CDR3 is built from 15 residues. CDR3 region: CAGSSAGGHTGELFF. CDR3 bases: TGTGCCGGCAGTTCAGCGGGAGGTCACACCGGGGAGCTGTTTTTT.

This clonotype was seen only a few times. This rearrangement joins TRBV12-3 or TRBV12-4 to TRBJ1-5; 9 bases are a match to TRBD1. V lost 6 bases, J lost 6 bases, and 9 bases stayed unmatched. The CDR3 totals 15 residues. CDR3 bases: TGTGCCAGCAGCTCAGACAGGGGGATCGGTCAGCCCCAGCATTTT. It codes for CASSSDRGIGQPQHF.